These 21 T cell receptor beta chains originate from one sample sequenced in a study of cytomegalovirus exposure and HLA in healthy donors. PCR employed 60 Vbeta and 13 Jbeta primers. Sequenced by immunoSEQ multiplex PCR; TCRdb stores in-frame clones only, minus some. Among about 130,000 clones listed, roughly 83% were seen once. Sequencing was done on a sample of PBMCs. The receptors derive from a girl aged 2-10 years in good health and CMV-seronegative.

The chain combines TRBV21-1 with TRBJ2-5; the table's D gene call, TRBD1, was not cross checked with the DNA. TRBV21-1 is described as a pseudogene. The CDR3 runs to 17 residues. For the CDR3, the DNA is TGTGCCAGCACCTCACCGAATAAACGGACAGGGAGAGAGACCCAGTACTTC. It specifies CASTSPNKRTGRETQYF.

The gene calls are TRBV12-5 and TRBJ2-1; D perhaps matches TRBD1 (6 bases). The CDR3 consists of 15 residues. V gave up 3 bases and J gave up 6 bases, with 15 bases separating them. CDR1 is LGHNT, CDR2 FRNRAP, per germline. The CDR3 DNA follows: TGTGCTAGTGGTTTTCATGAAGGGGGTAGCAATGAGCAGTTCTTC. The encoded protein is CASGFHEGGSNEQFF. The variable domain in full, completed from reference TRBV12-5 and TRBJ2-1, reads DARVTQTPRHKVTEMGQEVTMRCQPILGHNTVFWYRQTMMQGLELLAYFRNRAPLDDSGMPKDRFSAEMPDATLATLKIQPSEPRDSAVYFCASGFHEGGSNEQFFGPGTRLTVL.

The gene calls are TRBV6-6 and TRBJ1-3, with D possibly TRBD1 on 5 matching bases. Trimming cost V 0 bases and J 4 bases, with 10 bases left between them. Germline V gene lookup returns CDR1 MNHNY and CDR2 SVGAGI (reference sequence). The CDR3 has 15 amino acids. CDR3 region: CASSYSSGRGNTIYF. CDR3 bases: TGTGCCAGCAGTTACTCCTCAGGGAGGGGAAACACCATATATTTT.

This chain joins TRBV27 and TRBJ2-1, with 9 bases lining up with TRBD2. This CDR3 has 18 residues. CDR1 and CDR2 from the germline V gene are MNHEY and SMNVEV (reference sequence). J gave up 0 bases and V 2 bases, and 8 bases lay outside the gene matches. The CDR3 nucleotides are TGTGCCAGCAGTTTAGAAGGACTAGCGCGCCCCTCCTACAATGAGCAGTTCTTC. This codes for CASSLEGLARPSYNEQFF.

The chain recombines TRBV4-1 with TRBJ1-2; tentative D call: TRBD1 (6 bases). The germline V gene encodes CDR1 MGHRA and CDR2 YSYEKL. V gave up 5 bases and J gave up 5 bases, with 18 bases separating them. The CDR3 is 15 amino acids. CDR3 nucleotide sequence: TGCGCCAGCAGCTACACCTTTGGGGGCGATTATGGCTACACCTTC. Translating gives CASSYTFGGDYGYTF.

The rearrangement uses TRBV4-1 and TRBJ1-1, with TRBD1 matching 8 bases. Germline V gene lookup returns CDR1 MGHRA and CDR2 YSYEKL. V was pared by 0 bases and J by 5 bases, with 8 bases of the junction left unmatched. This CDR3 is built from 16 residues. CDR3 protein: CASSQDSGQGGTEAFF. As DNA, the CDR3 is TGCGCCAGCAGCCAAGATAGTGGACAGGGTGGGACTGAAGCTTTCTTT.

The V call is TRBV13, the J call TRBJ2-1; 9 bases align to TRBD1. Trimming removed 4 bases from V and 7 bases from J; junction bases left unmatched: 8. CDR1 and CDR2 (germline): PRHDT, FYEKMQ (reference sequence). The CDR3 sequence is 15 residues long. The CDR3 sequence: CASSSASGTGNEQFF. The CDR3 nucleotides read TGTGCCAGCAGCTCCGCATCCGGGACAGGGAATGAGCAGTTCTTC.

This chain links TRBV6-1 with TRBJ1-1; D might be TRBD1 (5 bases). Trimming stripped 4 bases from V and 4 bases from J, with 7 bases between. The CDR3 loop spans 12 amino acids. The germline V gene has CDR1 MNHNS and CDR2 SASEGT. The CDR3 DNA is TGTGCCAGCAGTGCGGGGGTCACTGAAGCTTTCTTT. It specifies CASSAGVTEAFF.

V gene TRBV18 combines with J gene TRBJ1-1; TRBD1 might be the D (6 bases). The V gene's germline CDR1 is KGHSH and CDR2 LQKENI. The CDR3 is made up of 16 amino acids. V lost 5 bases, J lost 1 base, and 17 bases lay in between. In nucleotides, the CDR3 is TGTGCCAGCTCAACCATCGGGGGGGCCTGGAACACTGAAGCTTTCTTT. Its protein product is CASSTIGGAWNTEAFF.

The V call is TRBV20-1, the J call TRBJ2-5; weak D call: TRBD2 (5 bases). The tail of the sequence fits TRBJ2-7 better, so the J call may be wrong. Germline-derived CDR1 and CDR2 are DFQATT and SNEGSKA (reference sequence). There are 11 residues in the CDR3. The CDR3 is CSAGISSEQYF. The DNA of the CDR3 is TGCAGTGCCGGGATAAGCAGCGAGCAGTACTTC.

The rearrangement joins TRBV19 to TRBJ2-1; 8 bases are a match to TRBD2. The ends lost 2 bases at V and 0 bases at J; junction bases unmatched: 18. In germline, CDR1 is LNHDA, CDR2 SQIVND (reference sequence). This CDR3 contains 21 residues. The CDR3 nucleotides read TGTGCCAGTAGTATAAGGGGGTCGGGTACCACTAGCGGAAGCTCCTACAATGAGCAGTTCTTC. Translated: CASSIRGSGTTSGSSYNEQFF.

The chain employs TRBV6-1 and TRBJ1-2; 7 positions agree with TRBD1. Germline CDR1 and CDR2: MNHNS and SASEGT. The J segment lost 4 bases and the V segment lost 7 bases, leaving 12 bases of the junction unmatched. The CDR3 has 15 amino acids. The CDR3 DNA reads TGTGCCAGCAACACAAAGATCCGGGACAGCTATGGCTACACCTTC. Encoded protein: CASNTKIRDSYGYTF.

V and J are TRBV7-2 and TRBJ1-1; no definite D call. Trimming shortened V by 3 bases and J by 4 bases, and 9 bases separated the two germline ends. The CDR3 loop spans 13 amino acids. Germline-derived CDR1 and CDR2 are SGHTA and FQGNSA. The CDR3 coding sequence is TGTGCCAGCAGCTTTGACATTAGCACTGAAGCTTTCTTT. It yields the protein CASSFDISTEAFF. The full variable domain, rest sourced from reference TRBV7-2 and TRBJ1-1, is GAGVSQSPSNKVTEKGKDVELRCDPISGHTALYWYRQSLGQGLEFLIYFQGNSAPDKSGLPSDRFSAERTGGSVSTLTIQRTQQEDSAVYLCASSFDISTEAFFGQGTRLTVV.

This clone was recorded a few times. V and J are TRBV6-5 and TRBJ1-1; maybe TRBD1 (5 bases). CDR1 is MNHEY, CDR2 SVGAGI, per germline. Trimming stripped 0 bases from V and 0 bases from J, with 11 bases between. The CDR3 is 16 amino acids. The CDR3 region is CASSYSTRGMNTEAFF. The CDR3 DNA reads TGTGCCAGCAGTTACTCGACAAGGGGCATGAACACTGAAGCTTTCTTT.

This clone was seen only a few times. DNA for the CDR3: TGTGCCAGCAGCGGACACCCCGCGTACGAGCAGTACTTC. This sequence encodes CASSGHPAYEQYF. The chain has TRBV2 and TRBJ2-7, with D maybe TRBD1 (5 bases). Trimming left V 6 bases short and J 4 bases short, with 13 bases between. This CDR3 is 13 amino acids long. Germline V gene data show CDR1 as SNHLY and CDR2 as FYNNEI.

This clone showed up just a few times. The chain employs TRBV19 and TRBJ1-1; tentatively, D is TRBD1 (6 bases). Trimming pared 5 bases from V and 5 bases from J, leaving 15 bases between. This CDR3 comprises 14 residues. In germline, CDR1 is LNHDA, CDR2 SQIVND (reference sequence). The CDR3 DNA reads as TGTGCCAGTAGTCTTACAGGGTCTTGGACTGAAGCTTTCTTT. This translates into CASSLTGSWTEAFF.

V usage is TRBV2 and J usage is TRBJ1-5; 8 bases map to TRBD1. Germline lookup yields CDR1 SNHLY and CDR2 FYNNEI. The CDR3 runs to 16 residues. V lost 4 bases and J lost 5; bases outside the gene matches: 10. The CDR3 nucleotides read TGTGCCAGCAGTGCTATGGGGACAGGAAAGGATCAGCCCCAGCATTTT. It encodes CASSAMGTGKDQPQHF.

DNA for the CDR3: TGTGCCAGCAGTTACAGGGGGCGCGAAGCTTTCTTT. It encodes CASSYRGREAFF. The rearrangement links TRBV28 to TRBJ1-1; 9 bases fit TRBD1. The germline V gene encodes CDR1 MDHEN and CDR2 SYDVKM. Losses at the gene ends were 4 bases for V and 8 bases for J; bases not matched to a gene: 2. The CDR3 runs to 12 residues. Looking up the rest from reference TRBV28 and TRBJ1-1 gives the full variable domain: DVKVTQSSRYLVKRTGEKVFLECVQDMDHENMFWYRQDPGLGLRLIYFSYDVKMKEKGDIPEGYSVSREKKERFSLILESASTNQTSMYLCASSYRGREAFFGQGTRLTVV.

The gene calls are TRBV1 and TRBJ2-5; the D segment call TRBD1 is taken from the table without a DNA check. The J call is in doubt because the DNA end fits TRBJ2-7 better. TRBV1 is termed a pseudogene. The CDR3 length is 13 residues. CDR3 region: CTSTRDRAYEQYF. CDR3 sequence (DNA): TGCACCAGCACCCGGGACAGGGCCTACGAGCAGTACTTC.

V and J are TRBV10-3 and TRBJ1-1; D not resolved. The CDR3 has 15 residues. Looked up from germline, CDR1 is ENHRY and CDR2 is SYGVKD. With 0 bases removed from V and 5 bases from J, the gap between germline ends came to 13 bases. Here the CDR3 DNA reads TGTGCCATCAGTGAGTCGCTCCCCCCAGGAACTGAAGCTTTCTTT. This sequence encodes CAISESLPPGTEAFF.

This clone was detected many times. The J gene is TRBJ2-3, the V gene TRBV2, with 13 bases lining up with TRBD2. This CDR3 comprises 15 residues. Trimming removed 7 bases from V and 4 bases from J; junction bases left unmatched: 5. Germline values: CDR1 SNHLY, CDR2 FYNNEI. DNA for the CDR3: TGTGCCAGCATACTAGCGGGGGGGCACGCAGATACGCAGTATTTT. Residues: CASILAGGHADTQYF.